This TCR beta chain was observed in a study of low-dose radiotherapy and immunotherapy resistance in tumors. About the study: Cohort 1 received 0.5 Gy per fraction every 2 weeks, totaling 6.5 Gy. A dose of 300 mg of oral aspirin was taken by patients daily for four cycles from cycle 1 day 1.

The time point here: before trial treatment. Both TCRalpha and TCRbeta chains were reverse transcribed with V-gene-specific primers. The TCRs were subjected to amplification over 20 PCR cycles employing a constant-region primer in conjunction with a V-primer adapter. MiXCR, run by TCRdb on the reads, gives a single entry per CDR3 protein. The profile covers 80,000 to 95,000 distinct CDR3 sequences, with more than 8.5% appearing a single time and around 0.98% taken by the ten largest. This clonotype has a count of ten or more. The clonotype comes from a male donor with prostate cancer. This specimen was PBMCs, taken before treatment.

In DNA form, the CDR3 reads TGCAGTGCTAGACCCAGCCGTGAGCAGTTCTTC. This sequence encodes CSARPSREQFF. The chain uses TRBV20-1 and TRBJ2-1; D is ambiguous. This CDR3 comprises 11 residues. Germline V CDR1 and CDR2: DFQATT, SNEGSKA (reference sequence). Deletions cut 2 bases from V and 9 bases from J, with 8 bases between.